This section outlines one TCR beta chain sequence together with its context. No antigen is known for it. The data stem from a study of blood T cells in healthy people across ages. Study findings and constraints: Older individuals had lower TCR beta diversity per million T cells (the decline was roughly linear). Underestimates were what the diversity estimates from one million T cells were considered to be. Higher diversity and more naive CD4+ cells were features of long-lived donors, compared to aged donors.

Primed by a sample-barcoded 5' primer and a J-beta primer mix, a second PCR proceeded for 7 to 11 cycles. A template-switch adaptor containing 12 random nucleotides labeled each cDNA molecule. From the 5' RACE reads, TCRdb called clonotypes with MiXCR, one entry per CDR3 protein. This sample has some 1.5 million distinct CDR3 sequences, with roughly 27% found just once. V lost 0 bases and J lost 4, with 10 bases in between. This CDR3 region has 14 residues. In germline, CDR1 is SGHRS, CDR2 YFSETQ. The source is a woman in her thirties in good health. Sequenced sample: blood. The chain recombines TRBV5-1 with TRBJ1-1; D is unclear. The CDR3 DNA reads TGCGCCAGCAGCTTGGGACACGGGAGCACTGAAGCTTTCTTT. The encoded protein is CASSLGHGSTEAFF.